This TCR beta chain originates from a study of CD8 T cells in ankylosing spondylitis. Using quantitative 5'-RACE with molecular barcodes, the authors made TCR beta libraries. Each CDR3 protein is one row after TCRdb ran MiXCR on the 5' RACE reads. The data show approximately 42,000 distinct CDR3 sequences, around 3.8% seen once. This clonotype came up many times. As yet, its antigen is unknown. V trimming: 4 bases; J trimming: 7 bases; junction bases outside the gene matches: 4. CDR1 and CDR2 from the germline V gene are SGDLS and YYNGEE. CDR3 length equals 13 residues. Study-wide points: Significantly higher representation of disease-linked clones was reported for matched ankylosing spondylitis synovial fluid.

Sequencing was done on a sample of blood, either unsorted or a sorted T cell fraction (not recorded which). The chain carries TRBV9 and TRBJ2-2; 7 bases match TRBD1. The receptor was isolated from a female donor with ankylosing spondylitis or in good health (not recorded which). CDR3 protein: CASSTQGDGELFF. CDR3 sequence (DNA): TGTGCCAGCAGCACCCAGGGGGACGGGGAGCTGTTTTTT.